The 15 T cell receptor beta chains reported below all come from one sample, sequenced in a study of OX40 agonist ivuxolimab in advanced cancers. Sequencing was performed with immunoSEQ multiplex PCR; in TCRdb, only in-frame clones are kept and a portion is missing. The profile covers tens of thousands of clones, with 88% appearing a single time and 7.8% taken by the ten largest. The source material was CD4+ or CD8+ T cells sorted from blood, sampled in a trial of the OX40 agonist ivuxolimab. The receptors derive from an adult with an advanced solid tumor such as melanoma, head and neck, liver or kidney cancer.

The chain recombines TRBV11-1 with TRBJ1-1; weak D call: TRBD1 (5 bases). Germline V gene lookup returns CDR1 SGHAT and CDR2 FQDESV (reference sequence). The germline V and J ends were trimmed by 5 bases and 3 bases, with 7 bases remaining between them. CDR3 length: 12 residues. The CDR3 DNA reads TGTGCCAGCAGCCAAGGGGACACTGAAGCTTTCTTT. It is translated as CASSQGDTEAFF.

The chain carries TRBV6-6 and TRBJ1-1; D might be TRBD1 (5 bases). This CDR3 spans 15 amino acids. The V and J ends lost 1 base and 4 bases respectively, with 13 bases between them. The germline V gene encodes CDR1 MNHNY and CDR2 SVGAGI (reference sequence). The CDR3 reads CASSYFMGGGTEAFF. CDR3 nucleotides: TGTGCCAGCAGTTACTTTATGGGGGGGGGCACTGAAGCTTTCTTT.

The CDR3 reads CANGGTGNNQPQHF. CDR3 bases: TGTGCCAACGGGGGAACAGGGAACAATCAGCCCCAGCATTTT. The gene calls are TRBV28 and TRBJ1-5; D might be TRBD1 (6 bases). With 10 bases removed from V and 3 bases from J, the gap between germline ends came to 16 bases. Germline V lookup: CDR1 MDHEN, CDR2 SYDVKM. The CDR3 is made up of 14 amino acids.

This chain connects TRBV5-1 to TRBJ2-4; 7 positions match TRBD2. The germline CDR1 and CDR2 sequences are SGHRS and YFSETQ. The CDR3 contains 13 residues. V dropped 4 bases and J dropped 7; count of bases not matched to a gene: 5. The CDR3 DNA reads as TGCGCCAGCAGCGGGGCCGGGGGGAACATTCAGTACTTC. Its translation is CASSGAGGNIQYF.

The V and J genes are TRBV18 and TRBJ1-4; TRBD1 matches 9 bases. V lost 6 bases and J lost 8; bases outside the gene matches: 7. This CDR3 has 14 amino acids. Per germline, CDR1 KGHSH and CDR2 LQKENI. The CDR3 loop reads CASSRTGEGEKLFF. The CDR3 DNA follows: TGTGCCAGCTCTCGGACAGGGGAGGGCGAAAAACTGTTTTTT.

The chain links TRBV5-4 to TRBJ2-1; D unresolved. The V gene lost 2 bases and the J gene lost 5 bases, with 14 bases spanning the gap. The CDR3 is made up of 15 amino acids. Germline CDR1 SGHNT, CDR2 YYREEE (reference sequence). CDR3 region: CASSFWAPRDNEQFF. As DNA, the CDR3 is TGTGCCAGCAGCTTTTGGGCCCCTCGGGACAATGAGCAGTTCTTC.

The chain uses TRBV7-3 and TRBJ2-1; 15 nucleotides agree with TRBD2. CDR3 length: 21 residues. The J segment lost 1 base and the V segment lost 5 bases, leaving 15 bases of the junction unmatched. CDR1 and CDR2 (germline): SGHTA, FQGTGA. The CDR3 is CASSTPERGTSGRSSYNEQFF. DNA of the CDR3: TGTGCCAGCAGCACTCCAGAAAGGGGGACTAGCGGGAGGTCGTCCTACAATGAGCAGTTCTTC.

The genes are TRBV5-4 and TRBJ1-1; D is undetermined. Trimming cost V 0 bases and J 0 bases, with 6 bases left between them. This CDR3 region has 14 residues. Germline assignment: CDR1 SGHNT and CDR2 YYREEE (reference sequence). The CDR3 loop reads CASSLAALNTEAFF. In DNA, the CDR3 is TGTGCCAGCAGCTTGGCAGCTTTGAACACTGAAGCTTTCTTT.

This rearrangement joins TRBV19 to TRBJ2-7; a weak D match, TRBD1 (6 bases). Per the germline V gene, CDR1 is LNHDA and CDR2 is SQIVND (reference sequence). The CDR3 length is 13 residues. V lost 5 bases and J lost 3, with 11 bases in between. The CDR3 DNA follows: TGTGCCAGTAGTCCGGACAGCAGCTACGAGCAGTACTTC. This sequence encodes CASSPDSSYEQYF.

CDR3: CASSPPGTSGRDEQFF. DNA of the CDR3: TGTGCCAGCTCCCCTCCCGGGACTAGCGGGAGAGATGAGCAGTTCTTC. This chain connects TRBV18 to TRBJ2-1; 14 nucleotides match TRBD2. The CDR3 extends over 16 amino acids. Germline V gene sequence: CDR1 KGHSH, CDR2 LQKENI. The ends lost 6 bases at V and 8 bases at J; junction bases unmatched: 9.

This chain connects TRBV7-7 to TRBJ2-2; 9 positions agree with TRBD2. This CDR3 has 18 amino acids. Germline trimming cut 5 bases from V and 2 bases from J; bases unmatched to any gene: 12. Germline values: CDR1 SSHAT, CDR2 FNYEAQ (reference sequence). Here the CDR3 DNA reads TGTGCCAGCAGCCCCCGAGTGCCTAGCGGGGTAAACACCGGGGAGCTGTTTTTT. It is translated as CASSPRVPSGVNTGELFF.

This clone was detected only once. J is TRBJ2-2 and V is TRBV2; 9 bases are shared with TRBD2. V gave up 6 bases and J gave up 3 bases; unmatched junction bases: 2. The CDR3 runs to 14 residues. Germline V gives CDR1 SNHLY, CDR2 FYNNEI. The CDR3 loop is CASRGLADTGELFF. CDR3 nucleotides: TGTGCCAGCAGGGGACTAGCTGACACCGGGGAGCTGTTTTTT. Variable domain in full (rest from reference TRBV2 and TRBJ2-2): EPEVTQTPSHQVTQMGQEVILRCVPISNHLYFYWYRQILGQKVEFLVSFYNNEISEKSEIFDDQFSVERPDGSNFTLKIRSTKLEDSAMYFCASRGLADTGELFFGEGSRLTVL.

The gene calls are TRBV15 and TRBJ2-6; 12 bases are a match to TRBD1. Germline-derived CDR1 and CDR2 are LNHNV and YYDKDF (reference sequence). The CDR3 is made up of 16 amino acids. Trimming took 9 bases from V and 2 from J; bases not matched to a gene: 5. CDR3 residues: CATAGQGATGANVLTF. DNA for the CDR3: TGTGCCACGGCGGGACAGGGGGCGACTGGGGCCAACGTCCTGACTTTC.

This rearrangement joins TRBV19 to TRBJ2-3, with TRBD1 matching over 9 bases. This CDR3 has 15 residues. Germline CDR1 and CDR2: LNHDA and SQIVND (reference sequence). J lost 3 bases, V lost 5 bases, and 6 bases had no gene match. The CDR3, as DNA: TGTGCCAGTAGTCGGACAGGGGTCGGGACAGATACGCAGTATTTT. It translates to CASSRTGVGTDTQYF.

The rearrangement uses TRBV7-8 and TRBJ2-1; TRBD2 is a possible D gene (6 bases). CDR1 is SGHVS and CDR2 is FQNEAQ in the germline V gene. The CDR3 contains 16 residues. V was cut by 1 base and J by 0 bases, with 10 bases left in between. CDR3 region: CASSLGGTGSYNEQFF. CDR3 nucleotide sequence: TGTGCCAGCAGCTTAGGGGGGACTGGCTCCTACAATGAGCAGTTCTTC.